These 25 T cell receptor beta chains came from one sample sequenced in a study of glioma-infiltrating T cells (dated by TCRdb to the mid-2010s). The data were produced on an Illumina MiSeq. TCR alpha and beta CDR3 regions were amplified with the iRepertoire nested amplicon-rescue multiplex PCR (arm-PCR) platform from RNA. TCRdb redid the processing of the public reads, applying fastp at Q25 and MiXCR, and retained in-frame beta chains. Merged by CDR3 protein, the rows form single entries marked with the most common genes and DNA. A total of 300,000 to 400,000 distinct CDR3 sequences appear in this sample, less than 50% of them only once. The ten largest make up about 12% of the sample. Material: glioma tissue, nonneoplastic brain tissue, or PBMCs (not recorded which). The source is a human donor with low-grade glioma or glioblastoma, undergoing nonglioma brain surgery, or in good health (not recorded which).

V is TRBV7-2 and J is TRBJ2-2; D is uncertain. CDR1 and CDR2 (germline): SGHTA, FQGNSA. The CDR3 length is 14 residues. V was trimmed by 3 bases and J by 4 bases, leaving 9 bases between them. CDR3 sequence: CASSFGAITGELFF. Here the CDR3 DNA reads TGTGCCAGCAGCTTCGGAGCGATCACCGGGGAGCTGTTTTTT.

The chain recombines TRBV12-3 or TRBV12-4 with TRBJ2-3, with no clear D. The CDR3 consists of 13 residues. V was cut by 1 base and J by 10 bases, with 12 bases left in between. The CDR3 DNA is TGTGCCAGCAGTTTAGGAGGTTTTGGGTCGCAGTATTTT. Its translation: CASSLGGFGSQYF.

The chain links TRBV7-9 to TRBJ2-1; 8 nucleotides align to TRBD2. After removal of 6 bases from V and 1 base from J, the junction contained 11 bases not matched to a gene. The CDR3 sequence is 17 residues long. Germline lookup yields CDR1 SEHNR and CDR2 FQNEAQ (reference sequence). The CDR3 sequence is CASRPPAGEGSYNEQFF. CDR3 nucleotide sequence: TGTGCCAGCAGACCACCAGCGGGAGAAGGATCCTACAATGAGCAGTTCTTC.

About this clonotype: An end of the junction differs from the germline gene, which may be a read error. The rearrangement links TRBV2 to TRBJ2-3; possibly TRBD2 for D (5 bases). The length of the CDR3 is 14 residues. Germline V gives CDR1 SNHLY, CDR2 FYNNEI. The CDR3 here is CASNTDASTDTQYF. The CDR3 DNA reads TGTGCCAGCAATACGGATGCTAGCACAGATACACAGTATTTT.

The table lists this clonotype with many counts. For the CDR3, the DNA is TGTGCCAGCAGACCCATTGGGGGAGGCCAATCTGGCTACACCTTC. It yields the protein CASRPIGGGQSGYTF. V is TRBV6-2 or TRBV6-3 and J is TRBJ1-2; D might be TRBD1 (5 bases). Germline V lookup: CDR1 MNHEY, CDR2 SVGEGT. This CDR3 is built from 15 residues. V lost 6 bases and J lost 7, with 21 bases in between.

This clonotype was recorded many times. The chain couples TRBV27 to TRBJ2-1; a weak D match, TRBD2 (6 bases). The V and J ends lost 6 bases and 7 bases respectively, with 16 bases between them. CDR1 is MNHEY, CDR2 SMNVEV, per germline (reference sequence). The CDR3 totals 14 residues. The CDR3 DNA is TGTGCCAGCAGCTCGGGACTTAGGCGGAATGAGCAGTTCTTC. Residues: CASSSGLRRNEQFF.

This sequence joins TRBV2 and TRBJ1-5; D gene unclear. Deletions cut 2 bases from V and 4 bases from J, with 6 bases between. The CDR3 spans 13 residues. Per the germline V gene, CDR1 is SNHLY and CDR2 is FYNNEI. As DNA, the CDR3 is TGTGCCAGCAGTGAAAATCCGAATCAGCCCCAGCATTTT. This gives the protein CASSENPNQPQHF.

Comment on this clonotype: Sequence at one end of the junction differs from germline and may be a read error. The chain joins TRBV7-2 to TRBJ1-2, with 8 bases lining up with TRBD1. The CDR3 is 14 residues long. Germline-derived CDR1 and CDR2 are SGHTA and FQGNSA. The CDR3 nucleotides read TGTGCCAGCAGCATTTTGGGACAGGACTATTGCTACACCTTC. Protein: CASSILGQDYCYTF.

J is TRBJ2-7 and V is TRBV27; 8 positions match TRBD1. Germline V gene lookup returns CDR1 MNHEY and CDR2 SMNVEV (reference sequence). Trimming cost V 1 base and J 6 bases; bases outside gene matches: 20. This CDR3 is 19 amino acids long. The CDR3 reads CASSLLSPRSRDRLVEQYF. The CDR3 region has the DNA TGTGCCAGCAGTTTATTGAGCCCAAGATCCCGGGACAGGTTAGTCGAGCAGTACTTC.

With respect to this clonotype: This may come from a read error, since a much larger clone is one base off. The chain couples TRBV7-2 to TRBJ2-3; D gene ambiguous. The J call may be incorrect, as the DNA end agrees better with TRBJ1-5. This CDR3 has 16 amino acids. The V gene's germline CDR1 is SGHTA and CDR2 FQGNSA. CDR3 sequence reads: CASSPSYKYPTDTQHF. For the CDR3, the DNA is TGTGCCAGCAGCCCCTCTTACAAATACCCCACAGATACGCAGCATTTT.

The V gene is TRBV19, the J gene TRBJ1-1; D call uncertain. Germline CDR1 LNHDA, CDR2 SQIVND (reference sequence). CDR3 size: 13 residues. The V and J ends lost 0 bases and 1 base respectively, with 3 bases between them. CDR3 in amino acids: CASSIDGNTEAFF. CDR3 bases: TGTGCCAGTAGTATAGACGGGAACACTGAAGCTTTCTTT.

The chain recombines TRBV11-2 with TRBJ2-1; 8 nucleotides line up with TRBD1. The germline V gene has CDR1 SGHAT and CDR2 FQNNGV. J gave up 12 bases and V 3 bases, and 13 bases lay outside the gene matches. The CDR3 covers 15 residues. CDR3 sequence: CASSFGRQGRRGQFF. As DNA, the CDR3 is TGTGCCAGCAGCTTTGGCCGACAGGGGAGGCGGGGGCAGTTCTTC.

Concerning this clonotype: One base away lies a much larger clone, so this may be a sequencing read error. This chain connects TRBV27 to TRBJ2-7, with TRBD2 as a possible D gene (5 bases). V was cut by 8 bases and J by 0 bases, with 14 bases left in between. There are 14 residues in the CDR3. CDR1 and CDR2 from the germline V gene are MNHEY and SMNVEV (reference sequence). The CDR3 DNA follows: TGTGCCAGCGGGGTAAGCGGAAACTCCTACGAGCAGTACTTC. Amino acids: CASGVSGNSYEQYF.

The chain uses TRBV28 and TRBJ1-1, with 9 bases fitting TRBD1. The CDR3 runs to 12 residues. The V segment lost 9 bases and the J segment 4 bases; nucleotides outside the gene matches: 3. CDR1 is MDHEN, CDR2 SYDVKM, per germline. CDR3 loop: CASRQGGTEAFF. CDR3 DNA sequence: TGTGCCAGTCGACAGGGGGGCACTGAAGCTTTCTTT.

This CDR3 reads CASSLTGITDTQYF. For the CDR3, the DNA is TGTGCCAGCAGCTTAACGGGAATCACAGATACGCAGTATTTT. J is TRBJ2-3 and V is TRBV7-2; TRBD2 is a possible D gene (5 bases). V was shortened by 2 bases and J by 2 bases, with 8 bases between the two germline ends. The length of the CDR3 is 14 residues. Germline CDR1 SGHTA, CDR2 FQGNSA.

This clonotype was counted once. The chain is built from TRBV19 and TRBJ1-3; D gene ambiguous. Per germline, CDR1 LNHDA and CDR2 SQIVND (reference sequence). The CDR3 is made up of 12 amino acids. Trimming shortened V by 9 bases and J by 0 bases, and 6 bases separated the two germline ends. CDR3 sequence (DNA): TGTGCCAGCTGGAACTCTGGAAACACCATATATTTT. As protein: CASWNSGNTIYF. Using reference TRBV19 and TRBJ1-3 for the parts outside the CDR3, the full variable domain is DGGITQSPKYLFRKEGQNVTLSCEQNLNHDAMYWYRQDPGQGLRLIYYSQIVNDFQKGDIAEGYSVSREKKESFPLTVTSAQKNPTAFYLCASWNSGNTIYFGEGSWLTVV.

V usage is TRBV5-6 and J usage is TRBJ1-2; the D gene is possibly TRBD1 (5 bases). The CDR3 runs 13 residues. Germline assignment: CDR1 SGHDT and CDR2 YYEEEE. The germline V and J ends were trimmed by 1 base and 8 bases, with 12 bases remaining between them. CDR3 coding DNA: TGTGCCAGCAGCTTGTCCCGGGACCAGGGCTACACCTTC. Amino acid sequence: CASSLSRDQGYTF.

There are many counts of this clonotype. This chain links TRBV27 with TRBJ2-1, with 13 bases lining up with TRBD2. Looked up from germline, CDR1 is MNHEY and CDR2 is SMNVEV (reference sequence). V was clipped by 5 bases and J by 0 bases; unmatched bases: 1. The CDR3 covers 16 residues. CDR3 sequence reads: CASSRTSGSSYNEQFF. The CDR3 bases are TGTGCCAGCAGTAGGACTAGCGGGAGCTCCTACAATGAGCAGTTCTTC.

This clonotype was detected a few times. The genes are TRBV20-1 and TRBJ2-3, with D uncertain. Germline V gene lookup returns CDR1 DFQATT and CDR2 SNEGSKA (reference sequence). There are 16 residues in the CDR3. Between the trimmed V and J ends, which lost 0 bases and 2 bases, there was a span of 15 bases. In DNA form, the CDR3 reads TGCAGTGCTAGAGATTCCCTCGACTGGTACACAGATACGCAGTATTTT. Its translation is CSARDSLDWYTDTQYF.

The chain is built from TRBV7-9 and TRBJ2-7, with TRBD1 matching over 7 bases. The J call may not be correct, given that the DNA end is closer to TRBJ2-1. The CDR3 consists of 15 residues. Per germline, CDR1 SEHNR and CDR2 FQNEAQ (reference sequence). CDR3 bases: TGTGCCAGCAGCTCCGGACAGGTAGTTATCGATGAGCAGTTCTTC. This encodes CASSSGQVVIDEQFF.

This chain's CDR3 is CASSERQTGELFF. The CDR3, as DNA: TGTGCCAGCAGCGAACGACAGACCGGGGAGCTGTTTTTT. The chain employs TRBV7-3 and TRBJ2-2; D possibly corresponds to TRBD1 (5 bases). Germline V CDR1 and CDR2: SGHTA, FQGTGA. The length of the CDR3 is 13 residues. V shed 5 bases and J shed 5 bases, with 9 bases lying between them.

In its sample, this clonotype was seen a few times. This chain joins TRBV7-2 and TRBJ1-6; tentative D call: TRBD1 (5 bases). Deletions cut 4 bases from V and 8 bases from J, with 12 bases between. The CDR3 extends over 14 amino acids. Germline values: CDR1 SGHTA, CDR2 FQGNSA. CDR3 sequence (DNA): TGTGCCAGCAGCTCAGGGTTATTGGATTCACCCCTCCACTTT. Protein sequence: CASSSGLLDSPLHF.

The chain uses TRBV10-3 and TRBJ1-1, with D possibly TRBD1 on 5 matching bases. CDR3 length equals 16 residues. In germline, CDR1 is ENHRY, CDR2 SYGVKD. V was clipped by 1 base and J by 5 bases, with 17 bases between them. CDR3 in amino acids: CAISEWGVQTETEAFF. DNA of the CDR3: TGTGCCATCAGTGAGTGGGGGGTGCAGACGGAGACTGAAGCTTTCTTT.

The CDR3 nucleotides read TGCGCCAGCAGCTCAGGCAGGGGAGTACGGATGAACACTGAAGCTTTCTTT. This gives the protein CASSSGRGVRMNTEAFF. V and J are TRBV4-1 and TRBJ1-1; D is possibly TRBD1 (6 bases). V lost 5 bases to trimming and J lost 0 bases, with 19 bases between them. There are 17 residues in the CDR3. CDR1 MGHRA and CDR2 YSYEKL come from the germline V gene.

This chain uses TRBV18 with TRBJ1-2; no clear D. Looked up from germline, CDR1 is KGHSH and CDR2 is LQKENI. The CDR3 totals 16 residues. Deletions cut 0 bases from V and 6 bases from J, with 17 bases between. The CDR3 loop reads CASSPPGGRLGDGYTF. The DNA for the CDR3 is TGTGCCAGCTCACCACCGGGTGGGCGACTGGGTGATGGCTACACCTTC.